A selection of T cell receptor beta chains follows, all from one sample in a study of T cells in Graves' hyperthyroidism and ophthalmopathy. TCRdb reanalysed the multiplex PCR reads using MiXCR and keeps one entry per CDR3 protein. The data show roughly 580,000 distinct CDR3 sequences, with around 13% seen just once and 5% to 7% held by the top ten. Sequencing used blood. These receptors originate from a woman aged 25 to 39 with Graves' hyperthyroidism that later progressed to Graves' ophthalmopathy. Both conserved end residues are part of each CDR3. A D gene is named only where the DNA matches it firmly. Clone size is given for some rows only: seen once, a few or many times, or a class if the clone is expanded.

j_call v_call clone_size d_call cdr3_nt cdr3_aa
TRBJ2-7 TRBV28 many TRBD1 TGTGCCAGCACTCCCTACGGGACAGGGGACTACGAGCAGTACTTC CASTPYGTGDYEQYF
TRBJ1-4 TRBV5-1 NA NA TGCGCCAGCAGCAGATTACAGGGTCCTAATGAAAAACTGTTTTTT CASSRLQGPNEKLFF
TRBJ1-6 TRBV2 many NA TGTGCCAGCAGTCCGGGAACGGTTAATTCACCCCTCCACTTT CASSPGTVNSPLHF
TRBJ2-7 TRBV4-1 NA NA TGCGCCAGCAGCCAAGATATGGGGGCTGGCCAGTACTTC CASSQDMGAGQYF
TRBJ2-5 TRBV9 NA TRBD2 TGTGCCAGCAGCGTCGGACTAGCGGGGACGGGGGAGACCCAGTACTTC CASSVGLAGTGETQYF
TRBJ2-7 TRBV27 many NA TGTGCCAGCAGTGAGGACAGCTCCTACGAGCAGTACTTC CASSEDSSYEQYF
TRBJ2-7 TRBV25-1 NA NA TGTGCCAGCAGGGGTACGATTTACGAGCAGTACTTC CASRGTIYEQYF
TRBJ1-6 TRBV15 many NA TGTGCCACCAGCAGAGAGGGTCCCCGAATCGATTCACCCCTCCACTTT CATSREGPRIDSPLHF
TRBJ2-3 TRBV19 NA NA TGTGCCAGTAGTATAGGTGGGGTTCCAGATACGCAGTATTTT CASSIGGVPDTQYF
TRBJ2-4 TRBV7-9 NA NA TGTGCCAGCAGCTTAGGGGAAGGACTAGCCAAAAACATTCAGTACTTC CASSLGEGLAKNIQYF
TRBJ2-7 TRBV19 NA NA TGTGCCAGTAGTATTCAGGGGTCTAACGAGCAGTACTTC CASSIQGSNEQYF
TRBJ1-1 TRBV7-3 many NA TGTGCCAGCAGATCAAAAGGGTTAGGGGACACTGAAGCTTTCTTT CASRSKGLGDTEAFF
TRBJ2-2 TRBV3-1 many NA TGTGCCAGCAGCCAATCACTGGACAGCGCGAACACCGGGGAGCTGTTTTTT CASSQSLDSANTGELFF
TRBJ1-1 TRBV10-3 many NA TGTGCCATCACTACGGGACGGCCTGAAGCTTTCTTT CAITTGRPEAFF
TRBJ1-1 TRBV12-3/TRBV12-4 many NA TGTGCCAGCAGTTTCGTGGCTGCCGATGAAGCTTTCTTT CASSFVAADEAFF
TRBJ2-7 TRBV7-2 many NA TGTGCCAGCAGCTTAGGTCGTCTGGAGCAGTACTTC CASSLGRLEQYF
TRBJ2-3 TRBV10-3 many NA TGTGCCATCGAAAACCTCAGGGGAGGAGGCACAGATACGCAGTATTTT CAIENLRGGGTDTQYF
TRBJ2-7 TRBV7-2 many NA TGTGCCAGCAGCTTAGTTCGGGGAGGAGACTACGAGCAGTACTTC CASSLVRGGDYEQYF
TRBJ1-1 TRBV28 many NA TGTGCCAGCAGTTTATTATCTACTGTGAACACTGAAGCTTTCTTT CASSLLSTVNTEAFF
TRBJ2-2 TRBV24-1 NA NA TGTGCCACCAGTGGTCAATTTCCGAGCACCGGGGAGCTGTTTTTT CATSGQFPSTGELFF
TRBJ2-5 TRBV5-1 many NA TGCGCCAGCAGCTTGGGGCAGTACCAAGAGACCCAGTACTTC CASSLGQYQETQYF
TRBJ2-1 TRBV12-3/TRBV12-4 many TRBD1 TGTGCCAGCAGTTCTGGGACAGCTCTCCTATACAATGAGCAGTCCTTC CASSSGTALLYNEQSF